This T cell receptor (beta chain) was found in a study of OX40 agonist ivuxolimab in advanced cancers. Across the whole study: The dose of intravenous ivuxolimab that patients received every 2 weeks ranged from 0.01 to 10 mg/kg. From roughly 20 to 85 years was the age range, with a mean of 60 years, and over 80% were male.

CDR3 length: 15 residues. CDR1 and CDR2 from the germline V gene are LNHDA and SQIVND (reference sequence). The ends were cut back, 7 bases at V and 1 base at J, with 15 bases in the middle. Assay: immunoSEQ multiplex PCR; the TCRdb copy retains only in-frame clones and omits some. The sample consists of tens of thousands of clones, about 95% of them appearing once. The input for sequencing was CD4+ or CD8+ T cells sorted from blood, taken in a trial of the OX40 agonist ivuxolimab. The TCR comes from an adult with an advanced solid tumor such as melanoma, head and neck, liver or kidney cancer. This rearrangement joins TRBV19 to TRBJ2-3; D is possibly TRBD1 or TRBD2 (5 bases each). The CDR3 sequence is CASKGMGTGTDTQYF. CDR3 sequence (DNA): TGTGCCAGTAAAGGGATGGGGACGGGCACAGATACGCAGTATTTT.